This record concerns one T cell receptor beta chain sequence. Its matching antigen is unknown. The sample is drawn from a study of shared clonotypes between healthy human individuals. Study conclusions and caveats: Clonotype sharing among donors likely depends on sequencing depth. Non-shared clonotypes were found to have lower generation probabilities than the clonotypes that were shared by all four of the sorted-subset donors. Clonotype sharing across a few donors was observed for 4.5% to 6.5% of naive CD4 clonotypes.

The CDR3 extends over 14 amino acids. The V gene lost 6 bases and the J gene lost 1 base, with 12 bases spanning the gap. Looked up from germline, CDR1 is SNHLY and CDR2 is FYNNEI. Profiled with immunoSEQ multiplex PCR; TCRdb holds only in-frame clones, not every one. The data show 2 million to 2.5 million clones, approximately 95% seen once. It was into CD45RA+ naive and CD45RA-negative memory subsets that the CD4+ cells were split. The sample comprised naive CD4+ T cells from PBMCs. Subset noted: CD45RA+ positively selected. The V and J genes are TRBV2 and TRBJ2-5; D is perhaps TRBD2 (5 bases). This receptor was obtained from a man aged 18 to 30 in good health. Some clones in this sample may be carry-over from other donors' samples. The CDR3 DNA reads TGTGCCAGCAGGGCGGGCTTGCCCCAAGAGACCCAGTACTTC. Protein: CASRAGLPQETQYF.